Listed below are T cell receptor beta chains from one sample, sequenced in a study of T cell responses to AZD1222 COVID-19 vaccine. Libraries were prepared by immunoSEQ multiplex PCR; TCRdb keeps only in-frame clonotypes and omits some of them. The table lists 100,000 or so clones, approximately 89% of them singletons. Here the sequenced sample was peripheral blood, taken on day 0 of AZD1222 vaccination. Receptor source: an adult in good health. Both conserved end residues are part of each CDR3. Each record gives: clone size, V gene, D gene, J gene, CDR3 DNA, CDR3 protein. A D gene is named only where the DNA matches it firmly. Size tells how often a clone was seen (once, few, many) or the class of an expanded clone, and some rows leave it out.

abundance: -
v_gene: TRBV6-6
d_gene: -
j_gene: TRBJ1-5
CDR3nt: TGTGCCAGCAGTTACGGCAGGGGAGGCAATCAGCCCCAGCATTTT
CDR3aa: CASSYGRGGNQPQHF

abundance: -
v_gene: TRBV11-2
d_gene: TRBD2
j_gene: TRBJ2-3
CDR3nt: TGTGCCAGCAGCTTAGATCAAACTAGCGGGGGCACAGATACGCAGTATTTT
CDR3aa: CASSLDQTSGGTDTQYF

abundance: -
v_gene: TRBV7-9
d_gene: TRBD1
j_gene: TRBJ1-2
CDR3nt: TGTGCCAGCAGCAACCCGGGACAGGGGGTAGGCGGCTACACCTTC
CDR3aa: CASSNPGQGVGGYTF

abundance: few
v_gene: TRBV19
d_gene: -
j_gene: TRBJ1-6
CDR3nt: TGTGCCAGTCATCCGGGCTCCTATAATTCACCCCTCCACTTT
CDR3aa: CASHPGSYNSPLHF

abundance: -
v_gene: TRBV4-2
d_gene: -
j_gene: TRBJ1-2
CDR3nt: TGTGCCAGCAGCCAAGACACGGAGAAGAACTATGGCTACACCTTC
CDR3aa: CASSQDTEKNYGYTF

abundance: -
v_gene: TRBV6-2/TRBV6-3
d_gene: -
j_gene: TRBJ2-7
CDR3nt: TGTGCCAGCAGTAATACAAGGGCCGAGCAGTACTTC
CDR3aa: CASSNTRAEQYF

abundance: -
v_gene: TRBV6-2/TRBV6-3
d_gene: TRBD1
j_gene: TRBJ1-4
CDR3nt: TGTGCCAGCAGTTCCGGGACAGGGTATGAAAAACTGTTTTTT
CDR3aa: CASSSGTGYEKLFF

abundance: few
v_gene: TRBV24-1
d_gene: -
j_gene: TRBJ1-2
CDR3nt: TGTGCCACCAGTGATGTTCCGGGACCTCGCTTTGGCTACACCTTC
CDR3aa: CATSDVPGPRFGYTF

abundance: -
v_gene: TRBV12-3/TRBV12-4
d_gene: -
j_gene: TRBJ1-1
CDR3nt: TGTGCCAGCGACGGGGGCCATCGATCTGAAGCTTTCTTT
CDR3aa: CASDGGHRSEAFF

abundance: -
v_gene: TRBV5-1
d_gene: -
j_gene: TRBJ1-1
CDR3nt: TGCGCCAGCAGCTTGGGCTGGAACACTGAAGCTTTCTTT
CDR3aa: CASSLGWNTEAFF

abundance: -
v_gene: TRBV18
d_gene: -
j_gene: TRBJ2-7
CDR3nt: TGTGCCAGCTCACTGACGACGGGAACCTCCTACGAGCAGTACTTC
CDR3aa: CASSLTTGTSYEQYF

abundance: -
v_gene: TRBV27
d_gene: TRBD1
j_gene: TRBJ1-5
CDR3nt: TGTGCCAGTAGGGGACAGAACAATCAGCCCCAGCATTTT
CDR3aa: CASRGQNNQPQHF

abundance: -
v_gene: TRBV7-2
d_gene: -
j_gene: TRBJ2-3
CDR3nt: TGTGCCAGCAGCTTATGGTCAAGCGATACGCAGTATTTT
CDR3aa: CASSLWSSDTQYF

abundance: -
v_gene: TRBV11-3
d_gene: -
j_gene: TRBJ2-1
CDR3nt: TGTGCCAGCAGCGAAGACAATGAGCAGTTCTTC
CDR3aa: CASSEDNEQFF

abundance: -
v_gene: TRBV5-1
d_gene: -
j_gene: TRBJ1-5
CDR3nt: TGCGCCAGCAGCCGACAGGGCAATCAGCCCCAGCATTTT
CDR3aa: CASSRQGNQPQHF

abundance: -
v_gene: TRBV19
d_gene: -
j_gene: TRBJ1-2
CDR3nt: TGTGCCAGCCGCACCGGCAGCCTTCCTTATGGCGGCTACACCTTC
CDR3aa: CASRTGSLPYGGYTF

abundance: once
v_gene: TRBV23-1
d_gene: -
j_gene: TRBJ1-5
CDR3nt: TGCGCCGGAAGGGATCATAGCAATCAGCCCCAGCATTTT
CDR3aa: CAGRDHSNQPQHF

abundance: once
v_gene: TRBV11-2
d_gene: -
j_gene: TRBJ2-7
CDR3nt: TGTGCCAGCAGCCGGGGGACCTTTGAGCAGTACTTC
CDR3aa: CASSRGTFEQYF

abundance: -
v_gene: TRBV30
d_gene: -
j_gene: TRBJ2-4
CDR3nt: TGTGCCTGGAGTGTTTCAGGGAGTATAGCCAAAAACATTCAGTACTTC
CDR3aa: CAWSVSGSIAKNIQYF

abundance: -
v_gene: TRBV6-1
d_gene: -
j_gene: TRBJ1-3
CDR3nt: TGTGCCAGCAGTGAAGCTTACAGGGATATTGGAAACACCATATATTTT
CDR3aa: CASSEAYRDIGNTIYF

abundance: -
v_gene: TRBV6-1
d_gene: -
j_gene: TRBJ1-6
CDR3nt: TGTGCCAGCAGTGACGCGGGGGTTGGGGGGGTCACCCTCCACTTT
CDR3aa: CASSDAGVGGVTLHF

abundance: -
v_gene: TRBV19
d_gene: -
j_gene: TRBJ2-7
CDR3nt: TGTGCCAGTAGTAGCGGCAGCTCCTACGAGCAGTACTTC
CDR3aa: CASSSGSSYEQYF

abundance: -
v_gene: TRBV7-3
d_gene: -
j_gene: TRBJ2-3
CDR3nt: TGTGCCAGCAGCTTAACGACTCTGAACACAGATACGCAGTATTTT
CDR3aa: CASSLTTLNTDTQYF

abundance: -
v_gene: TRBV5-1
d_gene: -
j_gene: TRBJ2-2
CDR3nt: TGCGCCAGCAGCTTGGGCCAGGGCCCCACCGGGGAGCTGTTTTTT
CDR3aa: CASSLGQGPTGELFF

abundance: -
v_gene: TRBV11-2
d_gene: -
j_gene: TRBJ2-5
CDR3nt: TGTGCCAGCAGCTTATGGCCTTCCCTAGCTCGGGGAGAGACCCAGTACTTC
CDR3aa: CASSLWPSLARGETQYF

abundance: -
v_gene: TRBV5-1
d_gene: TRBD2
j_gene: TRBJ2-5
CDR3nt: TGCGCCAGCAGCCTCGGACTAGCGGGGGGACCAGAGACCCAGTACTTC
CDR3aa: CASSLGLAGGPETQYF

abundance: -
v_gene: TRBV7-2
d_gene: -
j_gene: TRBJ2-7
CDR3nt: TGTGCCAGCAGCTTACGGCGTGGGTCCTACGAGCAGTACTTC
CDR3aa: CASSLRRGSYEQYF

abundance: -
v_gene: TRBV6-2/TRBV6-3
d_gene: -
j_gene: TRBJ2-4
CDR3nt: TGTGCCAGCAGTTACTCGGGGAACATTCAGTACTTC
CDR3aa: CASSYSGNIQYF

abundance: -
v_gene: TRBV2
d_gene: -
j_gene: TRBJ1-5
CDR3nt: TGTGCCAGCAGGGACAGCTATAGCAATCAGCCCCAGCATTTT
CDR3aa: CASRDSYSNQPQHF

abundance: -
v_gene: TRBV11-2
d_gene: -
j_gene: TRBJ1-3
CDR3nt: TGTGCCAGCAGCTTAGACCAGGCCTCTGGAAACACCATATATTTT
CDR3aa: CASSLDQASGNTIYF

abundance: -
v_gene: TRBV5-6
d_gene: -
j_gene: TRBJ1-1
CDR3nt: TGTGCCAGCAGCCTGAACACTGAAGCTTTCTTT
CDR3aa: CASSLNTEAFF

abundance: -
v_gene: TRBV7-8
d_gene: TRBD1
j_gene: TRBJ1-2
CDR3nt: TGTGCCAGCAGCCCAGGACAGGGGGAAAGGGAAAATGGCTACACCTTC
CDR3aa: CASSPGQGERENGYTF

abundance: -
v_gene: TRBV9
d_gene: -
j_gene: TRBJ1-1
CDR3nt: TGTGCCAGCAGCGTAGACAATTTCGCTGAAGCTTTCTTT
CDR3aa: CASSVDNFAEAFF

abundance: -
v_gene: TRBV6-6
d_gene: -
j_gene: TRBJ1-2
CDR3nt: TGTGCCAGCAGTTACTCGGGTCAGTCCGCCGACTATGGCTACACCTTC
CDR3aa: CASSYSGQSADYGYTF

abundance: -
v_gene: TRBV28
d_gene: TRBD1
j_gene: TRBJ2-7
CDR3nt: TGTGCCAGCAGTACCGGGACAGGGGTCGACGAGCAGTACTTC
CDR3aa: CASSTGTGVDEQYF

abundance: -
v_gene: TRBV19
d_gene: TRBD1
j_gene: TRBJ2-7
CDR3nt: TGTGCCAGTAGTCCTCCCAGTTGGACAGGGGGCTACGAGCAGTACTTC
CDR3aa: CASSPPSWTGGYEQYF

abundance: -
v_gene: TRBV5-4
d_gene: -
j_gene: TRBJ1-1
CDR3nt: TGTGCCAGCAGGACTGACAGGACCAACACTGAAGCTTTCTTT
CDR3aa: CASRTDRTNTEAFF

abundance: -
v_gene: TRBV5-1
d_gene: -
j_gene: TRBJ1-2
CDR3nt: TGCGCCAGCAGCTACAGGACAGATAACTATGGCTACACCTTC
CDR3aa: CASSYRTDNYGYTF

abundance: -
v_gene: TRBV19
d_gene: -
j_gene: TRBJ2-4
CDR3nt: TGTGCCAGTAGTATATTCGGCGGCCCGCTAGCCAAAAACATTCAGTACTTC
CDR3aa: CASSIFGGPLAKNIQYF

abundance: -
v_gene: TRBV27
d_gene: TRBD1
j_gene: TRBJ2-5
CDR3nt: TGTGCCAGCAGAGGACAGGGGGCCGGGGAGACCCAGTACTTC
CDR3aa: CASRGQGAGETQYF

abundance: -
v_gene: TRBV6-1
d_gene: -
j_gene: TRBJ2-7
CDR3nt: TGTGCCAGCAGTGAAGAATCAGGGTGGCTAGCGAACCCCTACGAGCAGTACTTC
CDR3aa: CASSEESGWLANPYEQYF

abundance: once
v_gene: TRBV6-2/TRBV6-3
d_gene: -
j_gene: TRBJ2-4
CDR3nt: TGTGCCAGCAGTCTGGGTCTATCGGTAGACATTCAGTACTTC
CDR3aa: CASSLGLSVDIQYF

abundance: -
v_gene: TRBV18
d_gene: -
j_gene: TRBJ1-1
CDR3nt: TGTGCCAGCTCCCTAAACACTGAAGCTTTCTTT
CDR3aa: CASSLNTEAFF

abundance: -
v_gene: TRBV5-6
d_gene: -
j_gene: TRBJ2-1
CDR3nt: TGTGCCAGCAGCTTGGGGCCAGCGGAGTACAATGAGCAGTTCTTC
CDR3aa: CASSLGPAEYNEQFF

abundance: -
v_gene: TRBV10-3
d_gene: -
j_gene: TRBJ1-5
CDR3nt: TGTGCCATCAGTGGCTCGGACGGTAATCAGCCCCAGCATTTT
CDR3aa: CAISGSDGNQPQHF

abundance: -
v_gene: TRBV7-9
d_gene: -
j_gene: TRBJ2-5
CDR3nt: TGTGCCAGCAGCTCTATTCAGGCCTCCGAGACCCAGTACTTC
CDR3aa: CASSSIQASETQYF

abundance: few
v_gene: TRBV19
d_gene: -
j_gene: TRBJ2-7
CDR3nt: TGTGCCAGTAGTCCTTCCGGCTCTTCCTACTACGAGCAGTACTTC
CDR3aa: CASSPSGSSYYEQYF

abundance: -
v_gene: TRBV6-2/TRBV6-3
d_gene: -
j_gene: TRBJ1-6
CDR3nt: TGTGCCAGCAGTTACTCTTCGTATAATTCACCCCTCCACTTT
CDR3aa: CASSYSSYNSPLHF

abundance: -
v_gene: TRBV6-5
d_gene: TRBD1
j_gene: TRBJ2-3
CDR3nt: TGTGCCAGCAGTCCCAGGGGGCCCCAAAGGGATACGCAGTATTTT
CDR3aa: CASSPRGPQRDTQYF

abundance: -
v_gene: TRBV6-5
d_gene: -
j_gene: TRBJ1-2
CDR3nt: TGTGCCAGCAGCCCACAGGGTGGGGGGTCTGGCTACACCTTC
CDR3aa: CASSPQGGGSGYTF

abundance: -
v_gene: TRBV19
d_gene: -
j_gene: TRBJ1-3
CDR3nt: TGTGCCAGTAGGTCAGGGTTCTCTGGAAACACCATATATTTT
CDR3aa: CASRSGFSGNTIYF

abundance: few
v_gene: TRBV18
d_gene: TRBD1
j_gene: TRBJ1-6
CDR3nt: TGTGCCAGCTCACCGAAGACAGGGGGGAATTCACCCCTCCACTTT
CDR3aa: CASSPKTGGNSPLHF

abundance: -
v_gene: TRBV7-9
d_gene: -
j_gene: TRBJ1-1
CDR3nt: TGTGCCAGCAGCTTAGCCGCAGGGGCCACTGAAGCTTTCTTT
CDR3aa: CASSLAAGATEAFF